This T cell receptor beta chain was captured by sequencing in a study of cytomegalovirus exposure and HLA in healthy donors. As regards this clone: Antigen unknown.

Germline values: CDR1 SGHVS, CDR2 FNYEAQ. The CDR3 has 14 amino acids. V lost 5 bases to trimming and J lost 2 bases, with 9 bases between them. A multiplex PCR was run with 60 Vbeta primers and 13 Jbeta primers. Original data processing: The authors later counted about 80 million unique TCR beta chains, 9 million to 12 million of them shared. The protocol was immunoSEQ multiplex PCR, while the TCRdb copy is restricted to in-frame clones and leaves out a portion. The V and J calls and clone size were taken over from that table, and D and trimming were inferred from the DNA. This sample has 150,000 to 180,000 clones; 70% to 80% occur once, and the top ten carry over 3%. Study-wide findings and caveats: The likely origin of a cluster of highly shared sequence variants was a sequencing artifact. In a later analysis, across HLA loci, associated TCR counts were highest for DRB1, lowest for HLA-C. The authors excluded some V segments, including TRBV6-2 and TRBV6-3, as indistinguishable.

The rearrangement links TRBV7-6 to TRBJ2-2; no clear D. The clonotype comes from a woman in her thirties or forties in good health and CMV-seronegative. Sequenced: PBMCs. The CDR3 nucleotides read TGTGCCAGCAGCCTTGAGAGCAACACCGGGGAGCTGTTTTTT. This translates into CASSLESNTGELFF. The whole variable domain, filled in from reference TRBV7-6 and TRBJ2-2, reads GAGVSQSPRYKVTKRGQDVALRCDPISGHVSLYWYRQALGQGPEFLTYFNYEAQQDKSGLPNDRFSAERPEGSISTLTIQRTEQRDSAMYRCASSLESNTGELFFGEGSRLTVL.